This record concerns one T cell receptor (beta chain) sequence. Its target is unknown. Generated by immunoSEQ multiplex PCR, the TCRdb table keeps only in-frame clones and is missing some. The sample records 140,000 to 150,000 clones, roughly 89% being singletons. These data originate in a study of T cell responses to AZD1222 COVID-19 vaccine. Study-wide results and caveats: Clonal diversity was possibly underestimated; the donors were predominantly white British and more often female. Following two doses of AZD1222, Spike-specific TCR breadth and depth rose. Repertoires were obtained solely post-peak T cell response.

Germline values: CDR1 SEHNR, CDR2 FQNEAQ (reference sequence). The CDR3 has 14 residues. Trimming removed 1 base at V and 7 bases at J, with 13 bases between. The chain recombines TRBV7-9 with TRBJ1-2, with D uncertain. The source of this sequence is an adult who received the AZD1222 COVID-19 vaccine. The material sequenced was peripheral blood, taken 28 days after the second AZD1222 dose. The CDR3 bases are TGTGCCAGCAGCTTAGTGGTCAGTTCGGGTGGCTACACCTTC. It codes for CASSLVVSSGGYTF.